This entry describes one T cell receptor (beta chain). The CDR3 runs 14 residues. Germline CDR1 reads SGHTA; CDR2 reads FQGNSA. V trimming: 1 base; J trimming: 5 bases; junction bases outside the gene matches: 3. The record originates from a study of blood T cell repertoires in COVID-19. Study overall: Some COVID-19 samples were acute and others convalescent; all came from the United States, Italy and Spain. The cDNA or gDNA used as material had been derived from T cells, B-cell-depleted T cells, or PBMCs.

In the authors' methods: Researchers report that nucleated cell counts were estimated from reference gene primer amplification. Sequencing was performed with immunoSEQ multiplex PCR; in TCRdb, only in-frame clones are kept and a portion is missing. From that table come the V and J calls and clone size; the DNA was used to work out D and trimming. The sample has roughly 180,000 clones, approximately 85% seen once. The V gene is TRBV7-2, the J gene TRBJ2-7; TRBD2 agrees at 9 bases. Sample: peripheral blood. This TCR came from a man aged 55 to 69 who had recovered from COVID-19. The CDR3: CASSLGLAGHEQYF. CDR3 bases: TGTGCCAGCAGCTTAGGGCTAGCGGGGCACGAGCAGTACTTC.